These T cell receptor beta chains were read from a single sample in a study of blood T cell repertoires in COVID-19. TCRdb's copy holds only in-frame clones and misses some; the assay was immunoSEQ multiplex PCR. The table lists 150,000 to 200,000 clones, approximately 80% of them singletons, with about 5% in the top ten. Material: PBMCs or T cells enriched from blood (not recorded which). The source is a man aged 70-80 years who had been exposed to COVID-19. CDR3s include the opening cysteine and the closing phenylalanine or tryptophan. Fields, in order: D gene, clone size, J gene, V gene, CDR3 protein, CDR3 DNA. The D gene is left open where the match is weak. Where a row states a size, it is once, few, many or the class of an expanded clone; other rows omit it.

D gene: TRBD2; clone size: -; J gene: TRBJ2-5; V gene: TRBV19; CDR3 protein: CASVPAERGVKETQYF; CDR3 DNA: TGTGCCAGTGTCCCTGCGGAGCGGGGGGTTAAAGAGACCCAGTACTTC
D gene: -; clone size: -; J gene: TRBJ2-1; V gene: TRBV18; CDR3 protein: CASSPRRYNEQFF; CDR3 DNA: TGTGCCAGCTCACCACGCAGGTACAATGAGCAGTTCTTC
D gene: -; clone size: -; J gene: TRBJ1-1; V gene: TRBV28; CDR3 protein: CASRLNRDTEAFF; CDR3 DNA: TGTGCCAGCAGACTAAACCGGGACACTGAAGCTTTCTTT
D gene: TRBD1; clone size: -; J gene: TRBJ2-7; V gene: TRBV29-1; CDR3 protein: CSPWDREHHEQYF; CDR3 DNA: TGCAGCCCCTGGGACAGGGAACATCACGAGCAGTACTTC
D gene: TRBD2; clone size: -; J gene: TRBJ2-7; V gene: TRBV28; CDR3 protein: CASSAGTSGAEQYF; CDR3 DNA: TGTGCCAGCAGTGCCGGGACTAGTGGGGCCGAGCAGTACTTC
D gene: TRBD1; clone size: -; J gene: TRBJ1-1; V gene: TRBV7-2; CDR3 protein: CASSPIRDRGGPRNTEAFF; CDR3 DNA: TGTGCCAGCAGCCCTATCCGGGACAGGGGAGGTCCCAGGAACACTGAAGCTTTCTTT
D gene: -; clone size: -; J gene: TRBJ1-4; V gene: TRBV28; CDR3 protein: CASSLQVNEKLFF; CDR3 DNA: TGTGCCAGCAGTTTGCAGGTTAATGAAAAACTGTTTTTT
D gene: TRBD1; clone size: -; J gene: TRBJ2-5; V gene: TRBV5-1; CDR3 protein: CASSLDPGGYETQYF; CDR3 DNA: TGCGCCAGCAGCTTGGACCCAGGGGGCTATGAGACCCAGTACTTC
D gene: TRBD1; clone size: once; J gene: TRBJ1-2; V gene: TRBV13; CDR3 protein: CASSLGDRGANYGYTF; CDR3 DNA: TGTGCCAGCAGCTTAGGGGACAGGGGTGCTAACTATGGCTACACCTTC
D gene: -; clone size: few; J gene: TRBJ2-7; V gene: TRBV14; CDR3 protein: CASSQPGQAYEQYF; CDR3 DNA: TGTGCCAGCAGCCAACCCGGCCAGGCCTACGAGCAGTACTTC
D gene: -; clone size: -; J gene: TRBJ2-7; V gene: TRBV5-8; CDR3 protein: CASSSGKGPYEQYF; CDR3 DNA: TGTGCCAGCAGTTCAGGGAAGGGGCCCTACGAGCAGTACTTC
D gene: TRBD2; clone size: -; J gene: TRBJ2-3; V gene: TRBV5-5; CDR3 protein: CASSLGLASADTQYF; CDR3 DNA: TGTGCCAGCAGCTTGGGACTAGCTTCGGCAGATACGCAGTATTTT
D gene: TRBD1; clone size: -; J gene: TRBJ1-1; V gene: TRBV27; CDR3 protein: CASSRTGEGRVAFF; CDR3 DNA: TGTGCCAGCAGTAGGACAGGGGAGGGCCGTGTAGCTTTCTTT
D gene: TRBD2; clone size: -; J gene: TRBJ2-7; V gene: TRBV19; CDR3 protein: CASRETSQTYEQYF; CDR3 DNA: TGTGCCAGTAGAGAGACTAGCCAGACCTACGAGCAGTACTTC
D gene: -; clone size: once; J gene: TRBJ1-1; V gene: TRBV5-1; CDR3 protein: CASSDSGINTEAFF; CDR3 DNA: TGCGCCAGCAGCGACTCGGGGATCAACACTGAAGCTTTCTTT
D gene: -; clone size: -; J gene: TRBJ2-5; V gene: TRBV7-9; CDR3 protein: CASSLEEGIETQYF; CDR3 DNA: TGTGCCAGCAGCTTAGAGGAGGGAATCGAGACCCAGTACTTC
D gene: TRBD1; clone size: -; J gene: TRBJ2-7; V gene: TRBV19; CDR3 protein: CASSQDRVGYEQYF; CDR3 DNA: TGTGCCAGTAGTCAGGACAGGGTGGGTTACGAGCAGTACTTC
D gene: TRBD1; clone size: -; J gene: TRBJ2-7; V gene: TRBV5-1; CDR3 protein: CASSLDGTETTYEQYF; CDR3 DNA: TGCGCCAGCAGCCTAGATGGGACAGAAACTACCTACGAGCAGTACTTC
D gene: TRBD2; clone size: -; J gene: TRBJ2-1; V gene: TRBV4-1; CDR3 protein: CASSQRTSGTFNEQFF; CDR3 DNA: TGCGCCAGCAGCCAACGTACTAGCGGGACCTTCAATGAGCAGTTCTTC
D gene: TRBD1; clone size: -; J gene: TRBJ2-3; V gene: TRBV4-3; CDR3 protein: CASSQDVSRQGVPDTQYF; CDR3 DNA: TGCGCCAGCAGCCAAGATGTGTCGCGACAGGGGGTACCAGATACGCAGTATTTT
D gene: TRBD1; clone size: -; J gene: TRBJ1-5; V gene: TRBV19; CDR3 protein: CASRGQVGQPQHF; CDR3 DNA: TGTGCCAGCCGTGGACAGGTAGGTCAGCCCCAGCATTTT
D gene: -; clone size: -; J gene: TRBJ2-4; V gene: TRBV19; CDR3 protein: CASSIGGGLAKNIQYF; CDR3 DNA: TGTGCCAGTAGTATAGGGGGGGGCCTAGCCAAAAACATTCAGTACTTC
D gene: TRBD1; clone size: few; J gene: TRBJ1-2; V gene: TRBV6-8; CDR3 protein: CASSYPSQGPPHYGYTF; CDR3 DNA: TGTGCCAGCAGTTACCCGTCACAGGGGCCTCCTCACTATGGCTACACCTTC
D gene: -; clone size: -; J gene: TRBJ1-2; V gene: TRBV20-1; CDR3 protein: CSARDGPGYTF; CDR3 DNA: TGCAGTGCTAGAGATGGGCCGGGCTACACCTTC
D gene: -; clone size: -; J gene: TRBJ1-2; V gene: TRBV20-1; CDR3 protein: CSASFGDSYTF; CDR3 DNA: TGCAGTGCCTCTTTCGGGGATAGCTACACCTTC
D gene: -; clone size: -; J gene: TRBJ1-5; V gene: TRBV7-2; CDR3 protein: CASSLDSNQPQHF; CDR3 DNA: TGTGCCAGCAGCTTAGACAGTAATCAGCCCCAGCATTTT
D gene: -; clone size: -; J gene: TRBJ2-1; V gene: TRBV30; CDR3 protein: CAWSPPGYNEQFF; CDR3 DNA: TGTGCCTGGAGTCCCCCGGGGTACAATGAGCAGTTCTTC
D gene: -; clone size: -; J gene: TRBJ2-6; V gene: TRBV5-6; CDR3 protein: CASSPEGAGGANVLTF; CDR3 DNA: TGTGCCAGCAGCCCGGAGGGCGCGGGTGGGGCCAACGTCCTGACTTTC
D gene: TRBD1; clone size: -; J gene: TRBJ2-7; V gene: TRBV3-1/TRBV3-2; CDR3 protein: CASSSGQGYEQYF; CDR3 DNA: TGTGCCAGCAGCTCGGGACAGGGCTACGAGCAGTACTTC
D gene: TRBD1; clone size: -; J gene: TRBJ2-7; V gene: TRBV27; CDR3 protein: CASNPWGDRGVHEQYF; CDR3 DNA: TGTGCCAGCAACCCTTGGGGCGACAGGGGGGTCCACGAGCAGTACTTC
D gene: -; clone size: -; J gene: TRBJ1-5; V gene: TRBV2; CDR3 protein: CASSSGEHQPQHF; CDR3 DNA: TGTGCCAGCAGTTCCGGGGAACATCAGCCCCAGCATTTT
D gene: -; clone size: -; J gene: TRBJ2-3; V gene: TRBV7-5; CDR3 protein: CARRLAGGPADTQYF; CDR3 DNA: TGTGCCAGGAGACTAGCGGGAGGGCCGGCAGATACGCAGTATTTT
D gene: -; clone size: few; J gene: TRBJ1-2; V gene: TRBV7-8; CDR3 protein: CASSPSEVYGYTF; CDR3 DNA: TGTGCCAGCAGCCCCAGCGAGGTTTATGGCTACACCTTC
D gene: -; clone size: -; J gene: TRBJ2-5; V gene: TRBV3-1/TRBV3-2; CDR3 protein: CASSPADKTQYF; CDR3 DNA: TGTGCCAGCAGCCCGGCCGACAAGACCCAGTACTTC
D gene: TRBD2; clone size: -; J gene: TRBJ2-7; V gene: TRBV4-1; CDR3 protein: CASSPTSGRSDEQYF; CDR3 DNA: TGCGCCAGCTCCCCGACTAGCGGGAGATCGGACGAGCAGTACTTC
D gene: -; clone size: -; J gene: TRBJ1-2; V gene: TRBV7-2; CDR3 protein: CASSSTPGTQTNYGYTF; CDR3 DNA: TGTGCCAGCAGCTCCACCCCCGGGACACAAACTAACTATGGCTACACCTTC
D gene: -; clone size: -; J gene: TRBJ1-5; V gene: TRBV11-2; CDR3 protein: CASSLGQPNQPQHF; CDR3 DNA: TGTGCCAGCAGCTTAGGACAGCCCAATCAGCCCCAGCATTTT
D gene: -; clone size: -; J gene: TRBJ2-4; V gene: TRBV11-2; CDR3 protein: CASSPGQSPYF; CDR3 DNA: TGTGCCAGCAGCCCCGGACAGTCTCCGTACTTC
D gene: -; clone size: once; J gene: TRBJ1-3; V gene: TRBV5-1; CDR3 protein: CASSSKPLDRNTIYF; CDR3 DNA: TGCGCCAGCAGCTCCAAACCGCTGGACAGAAACACCATATATTTT
D gene: -; clone size: -; J gene: TRBJ2-5; V gene: TRBV5-1; CDR3 protein: CASSPQVTGKETQYF; CDR3 DNA: TGCGCCAGCAGCCCACAGGTAACCGGAAAAGAGACCCAGTACTTC
D gene: TRBD1; clone size: once; J gene: TRBJ2-1; V gene: TRBV7-9; CDR3 protein: CASTEGQGVGYNEQFF; CDR3 DNA: TGTGCCAGCACCGAAGGACAGGGCGTGGGATACAATGAGCAGTTCTTC
D gene: TRBD2; clone size: -; J gene: TRBJ2-3; V gene: TRBV9; CDR3 protein: CASSVSTSGAQGTQYF; CDR3 DNA: TGTGCCAGCAGCGTATCAACTAGCGGGGCGCAGGGTACGCAGTATTTT
D gene: TRBD1; clone size: -; J gene: TRBJ2-4; V gene: TRBV3-1/TRBV3-2; CDR3 protein: CASSQGRGLAKNIQYF; CDR3 DNA: TGTGCCAGCAGCCAAGGCAGGGGGCTGGCCAAAAACATTCAGTACTTC
D gene: TRBD1; clone size: -; J gene: TRBJ1-5; V gene: TRBV29-1; CDR3 protein: CSVDGTAGRGPQHF; CDR3 DNA: TGCAGCGTAGACGGGACAGCTGGGCGAGGGCCCCAGCATTTT
D gene: -; clone size: -; J gene: TRBJ2-2; V gene: TRBV4-3; CDR3 protein: CASSQDLKGDTGELFF; CDR3 DNA: TGCGCCAGCAGCCAAGATTTGAAGGGGGACACCGGGGAGCTGTTTTTT
D gene: TRBD1; clone size: -; J gene: TRBJ1-2; V gene: TRBV7-9; CDR3 protein: CASTSGQTTGYTF; CDR3 DNA: TGTGCCAGCACCTCGGGACAGACGACTGGCTACACCTTC
D gene: -; clone size: -; J gene: TRBJ2-3; V gene: TRBV6-2/TRBV6-3; CDR3 protein: CASSRDLNTQYF; CDR3 DNA: TGTGCCAGTAGCAGGGACTTGAATACGCAGTATTTT
D gene: TRBD1; clone size: -; J gene: TRBJ1-1; V gene: TRBV29-1; CDR3 protein: CSVRQGRGTEAFF; CDR3 DNA: TGCAGCGTGCGACAGGGAAGGGGGACTGAAGCTTTCTTT
D gene: -; clone size: -; J gene: TRBJ1-2; V gene: TRBV29-1; CDR3 protein: CSVATGPNYGYTF; CDR3 DNA: TGCAGCGTAGCGACAGGCCCCAACTATGGCTACACCTTC
D gene: TRBD1; clone size: -; J gene: TRBJ1-5; V gene: TRBV5-8; CDR3 protein: CASSSPGRGLQPQHF; CDR3 DNA: TGTGCCAGCAGCTCACCGGGCAGGGGGCTCCAGCCCCAGCATTTT
D gene: -; clone size: -; J gene: TRBJ1-1; V gene: TRBV6-5; CDR3 protein: CASSSQRSPTEAFF; CDR3 DNA: TGTGCCAGCAGCTCCCAGCGGTCCCCGACTGAAGCTTTCTTT
D gene: TRBD1; clone size: -; J gene: TRBJ2-3; V gene: TRBV28; CDR3 protein: CASSNMGQDTQYF; CDR3 DNA: TGTGCCAGCAGCAATATGGGACAGGATACGCAGTATTTT
D gene: TRBD1; clone size: once; J gene: TRBJ2-7; V gene: TRBV24-1; CDR3 protein: CATSEVTGPHEQYF; CDR3 DNA: TGTGCCACCAGTGAGGTGACAGGGCCCCACGAGCAGTACTTC
D gene: -; clone size: -; J gene: TRBJ1-4; V gene: TRBV15; CDR3 protein: CATSNYPATNEKLFF; CDR3 DNA: TGTGCCACCAGCAACTACCCTGCAACTAATGAAAAACTGTTTTTT
D gene: -; clone size: -; J gene: TRBJ1-5; V gene: TRBV7-6; CDR3 protein: CASSLDKGGYGDQPQHF; CDR3 DNA: TGTGCCAGCAGCTTAGACAAGGGGGGGTATGGAGATCAGCCCCAGCATTTT
D gene: -; clone size: -; J gene: TRBJ2-7; V gene: TRBV15; CDR3 protein: CATSRDRRSSYEQYF; CDR3 DNA: TGTGCCACCAGCAGAGATCGCCGGTCCTCCTACGAGCAGTACTTC
D gene: -; clone size: -; J gene: TRBJ1-2; V gene: TRBV27; CDR3 protein: CASSLDSGYYGYTF; CDR3 DNA: TGTGCCAGCAGTTTAGATTCAGGATACTATGGCTACACCTTC
D gene: TRBD1; clone size: -; J gene: TRBJ2-2; V gene: TRBV5-1; CDR3 protein: CASSQDGQAGRELFF; CDR3 DNA: TGCGCCAGCAGCCAAGACGGACAGGCTGGCAGGGAGCTGTTTTTT